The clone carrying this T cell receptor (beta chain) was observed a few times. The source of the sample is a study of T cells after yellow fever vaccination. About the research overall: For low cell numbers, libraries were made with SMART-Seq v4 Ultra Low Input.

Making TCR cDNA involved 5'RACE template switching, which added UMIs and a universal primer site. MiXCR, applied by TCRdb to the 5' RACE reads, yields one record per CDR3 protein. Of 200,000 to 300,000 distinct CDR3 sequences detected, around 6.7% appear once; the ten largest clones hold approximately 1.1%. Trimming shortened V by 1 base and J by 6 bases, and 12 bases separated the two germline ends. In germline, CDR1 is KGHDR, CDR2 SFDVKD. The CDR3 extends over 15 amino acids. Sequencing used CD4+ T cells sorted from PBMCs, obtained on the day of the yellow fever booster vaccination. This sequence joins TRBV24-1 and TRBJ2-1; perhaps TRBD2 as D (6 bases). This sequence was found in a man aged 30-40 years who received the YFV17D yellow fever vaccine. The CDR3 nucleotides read TGTGCCACCAGTGATTTCGGGACTTTAAGCAATGAGCAGTTCTTC. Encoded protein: CATSDFGTLSNEQFF.